This is a list of T cell receptor beta chains from one sample in a study of cytomegalovirus exposure and HLA in healthy donors. Using immunoSEQ multiplex PCR, the repertoire was profiled, and TCRdb retains in-frame clones only, with some absent. The table has about 130,000 clones, approximately 80% seen once. Sequencing was carried out using PBMCs. Every receptor here comes from a man between 25 and 39 years old in good health and CMV-seronegative. Both conserved end residues are part of each CDR3. A D gene is named only where the DNA matches it firmly. Where a row states a size, it is once, few, many or the class of an expanded clone; other rows omit it.

clone size	J gene	D gene	V gene	CDR3 DNA	CDR3 protein
-	TRBJ2-1	TRBD1	TRBV5-6	TGTGCCAGCAGCTTGGGACAGGGGTACAATGAGCAGTTCTTC	CASSLGQGYNEQFF
-	TRBJ1-2	TRBD1	TRBV4-2	TGTGCCAGCAGCCAAGCGCCTCGGGGGACAGCTTATGGCTACACCTTC	CASSQAPRGTAYGYTF
-	TRBJ2-5	TRBD2	TRBV6-1	TGTGCCAGCAGCTTAGTTGCGGGAGGGGGGGAGACCCAGTACTTC	CASSLVAGGGETQYF
once	TRBJ2-7	-	TRBV6-5	TGTGCCAGCAGTTACTCACGCGGGGGCGCCCCTTACGAGCAGTACTTC	CASSYSRGGAPYEQYF
few	TRBJ1-2	-	TRBV7-9	TGTGCCAGCGACAGCCGACAAGGGGGCTACACCTTC	CASDSRQGGYTF
-	TRBJ2-2	TRBD2	TRBV9	TGTGCCAGCAGCACTAGCGGAACACACACCGGGGAGCTGTTTTTT	CASSTSGTHTGELFF
-	TRBJ2-3	TRBD2	TRBV10-1	TGCGCCAGCAGTGAGCAAGCGGGAGTGGGCACAGATACGCAGTATTTT	CASSEQAGVGTDTQYF
-	TRBJ2-7	TRBD1	TRBV7-8	TGTGCCAGCAGCTTCGACAGGGCGTACTACGAGCAGTACTTC	CASSFDRAYYEQYF
-	TRBJ2-1	-	TRBV2	TGTGCCAGCAGTGATCCGGTCAACAGGGGAGGCGACAATGAGCAGTTCTTC	CASSDPVNRGGDNEQFF
-	TRBJ1-1	-	TRBV11-2	TGTGCCAGCAGCTTAGGTCGGGGGGGGGTGAACACTGAAGCTTTCTTT	CASSLGRGGVNTEAFF
-	TRBJ1-2	TRBD1	TRBV19	TGTGCCGTCGGGACAGCGCCCTATGGCTACACCTTC	CAVGTAPYGYTF
-	TRBJ2-1	TRBD2	TRBV11-2	TGTGCCAGCAGCCCAGTCTTAGTAGCGGGAGGAGGTTTTGAGCAGTTCTTC	CASSPVLVAGGGFEQFF
few	TRBJ2-1	-	TRBV5-1	TGCGCCAGCAGCTTGGGCCCAGCGTCCCCGGCCAATGAGCAGTTCTTC	CASSLGPASPANEQFF
-	TRBJ1-1	-	TRBV5-1	TGCGCCAGCAGCTTGGGGGCAGATCTTAACACTGAAACTTTCTTT	CASSLGADLNTETFF
-	TRBJ1-1	-	TRBV15	TGTGCCACCAGCAGTCTCCAGGGGAGGAACACTGAAGCTTTCTTT	CATSSLQGRNTEAFF
-	TRBJ1-3	-	TRBV5-1	TGCGCCAGCAGACCCTGGACAGCCTCTGGAAACACCATATATTTT	CASRPWTASGNTIYF
-	TRBJ1-5	-	TRBV19	TGTGCCAGTAGTATTGATGACAGACGGAGCAATCAGCCCCAGCATTTT	CASSIDDRRSNQPQHF
-	TRBJ2-5	TRBD2	TRBV11-2	TGTGCCAGCACCTGGGGGGGGGAGACCCAGTACTTC	CASTWGGETQYF
-	TRBJ2-5	-	TRBV10-3	TGTGCCATCAGTGAGTCAGGTGACAAAGAGACCCAGTACTTC	CAISESGDKETQYF
once	TRBJ2-5	-	TRBV29-1	TGCAGCGAGGGTCGGGATATGGAGACCCAGTACTTC	CSEGRDMETQYF
-	TRBJ1-1	-	TRBV27	TGTGCCAGCAGTTTTAGAGGGCCGAACACTGAAGCTTTCTTT	CASSFRGPNTEAFF
once	TRBJ2-5	-	TRBV10-3	TGTGCCATTCCGGCGACGGATTCTTGGAGAGAGGGTCAGTACTTC	CAIPATDSWREGQYF
few	TRBJ2-7	TRBD1	TRBV18	TGTGCCAGCTCATCAATTCTAGGACAGGAAGACTACGAGCAGTACTTC	CASSSILGQEDYEQYF
-	TRBJ2-1	-	TRBV30	TGTGCCTGGAGTATTGCTAGTCATAATGAGCAGTTCTTC	CAWSIASHNEQFF
-	TRBJ2-5	TRBD2	TRBV18	TGTGCCAGCTCACCACGGGGAGGGCAAGAGACCCAGTACTTC	CASSPRGGQETQYF
-	TRBJ1-5	TRBD1	TRBV10-3	TGTGCCATCAGAGGAGGGACAGATAGCAATCAGCCCCAGCATTTT	CAIRGGTDSNQPQHF
few	TRBJ1-3	-	TRBV5-1	TGCGCCAGCAGCTTGGATATGGCCGGAAACACCATATATTTT	CASSLDMAGNTIYF
-	TRBJ2-1	TRBD2	TRBV2	TGTGATCCCGGAGGCGGGAGGGCGGCCTACAATGAGCAGTTCTTC	CDPGGGRAAYNEQFF
once	TRBJ1-2	TRBD1	TRBV13	TGTGCCAGCAGCTTAGGCACAGGGGGCTGGGCTGGCTACACCTTC	CASSLGTGGWAGYTF
-	TRBJ2-5	-	TRBV11-2	TGTGCCAGCAGCCTTATTCCCGCAGGAGGGCAAGAGACCCAGTACTTC	CASSLIPAGGQETQYF
-	TRBJ2-7	TRBD2	TRBV19	TGTGCCAGTAGTGACAAGCGGGAGGCAGACGAGCAGTACTTC	CASSDKREADEQYF
-	TRBJ1-3	-	TRBV27	TGTGCCAGCAGTTTAGGCTCTGGCGAGGTAGGAAACACCATATATTTT	CASSLGSGEVGNTIYF
once	TRBJ2-7	TRBD1	TRBV5-1	TGCGCCAGCAGCCTAATGCCCGGGACAGGGACCTACGAGCAGTACTTC	CASSLMPGTGTYEQYF
-	TRBJ2-7	-	TRBV15	TGTGCCATACTACTTTCCTACGAGCAGTACTTC	CAILLSYEQYF
-	TRBJ2-5	TRBD2	TRBV5-1	TGCGCCAGCAGCTCGGTAGCGGGAGTCGTGGAGACCCAGTACTTC	CASSSVAGVVETQYF
-	TRBJ2-5	-	TRBV5-1	TGCGCCAGCAGCTTAGGCGTACAGGAGACCCAGTACTTC	CASSLGVQETQYF
once	TRBJ2-4	TRBD1	TRBV7-8	TGTGCCAGCAGCCCGGGGACAGAACTAGCCAAAAACATTCAGTACTTC	CASSPGTELAKNIQYF
-	TRBJ2-7	-	TRBV10-2	TGCGCCAGCAGTGACCTAGCGCCAGGGCCCTACGAGCAGTACTTC	CASSDLAPGPYEQYF
-	TRBJ1-5	TRBD1	TRBV5-1	TGCGCCAGCACCCGGGTAGCAGGGGGTCAGCCCCAGCATTTT	CASTRVAGGQPQHF
few	TRBJ2-5	-	TRBV14	TGTGCCAGCAGCCAATTGGGCAGCAATCAAGAGACCCAGTACTTC	CASSQLGSNQETQYF
-	TRBJ2-3	-	TRBV18	TGTGCCAGCTCACCAGGTGGTTGGGAGCGGAACACAGATACGCAGTATTTT	CASSPGGWERNTDTQYF
-	TRBJ2-2	TRBD2	TRBV5-4	TGTGCCAGCAGCTCGGGGTGGACTAGCGGGAACGCCGGGGAGCTGTTTTTT	CASSSGWTSGNAGELFF
-	TRBJ1-2	TRBD1	TRBV5-4	TGTGCCAGCAGCCTTTTGGACAGGGTGACCTATGGCTACACCTTC	CASSLLDRVTYGYTF
-	TRBJ2-1	-	TRBV11-1	TGTGCCAGCAGCCCCGGACATTATGAGCAGTTCTTC	CASSPGHYEQFF
-	TRBJ2-1	TRBD2	TRBV6-4	TGTGCCAGCAGTCCGCTAGCGGGTAGGAATGAGCAGTTCTTC	CASSPLAGRNEQFF
-	TRBJ2-7	-	TRBV19	TGTGCCAGTAGTATAGCGGGGACCCCCGGGGGCGAGCAGTACTTC	CASSIAGTPGGEQYF
-	TRBJ2-7	-	TRBV4-1	TGCGCCAGCAGCCAAGGGGGCAGGGGCCACGAGCAGTACTTC	CASSQGGRGHEQYF
-	TRBJ2-2	-	TRBV6-5	TGTGCCAGCAGTCCCTTTATTGACACCGGGGAGCTGTTTTTT	CASSPFIDTGELFF
-	TRBJ2-7	-	TRBV6-5	TGTGCCAGCAGGAAAAGTTTCCGGGACTCCTACGAGCAGTACTTC	CASRKSFRDSYEQYF
-	TRBJ1-1	-	TRBV5-1	TGCGCCAGCAGCTTGACAGGGTCCCCGGGCACTGAAGCTTTCTTT	CASSLTGSPGTEAFF
-	TRBJ1-1	-	TRBV6-6	TGTGCCAGCAGAGGGAGGAACACTGAAGCTTTCTTT	CASRGRNTEAFF
-	TRBJ2-1	-	TRBV6-4	TGTGCCAGCAGCGTTCTCCTCCGGGACTGGCCCAGGTATGAGCAGTTCTTC	CASSVLLRDWPRYEQFF
-	TRBJ2-7	-	TRBV5-1	TGCGCCAGCAGCCCCGGTCTTGGCGGCAGCGGCCATCCACAGTACTTC	CASSPGLGGSGHPQYF
-	TRBJ1-4	-	TRBV27	TGTGCCAGCAGTTTTACGGTCGGGAGCAATGAAAAACTGTTTTTT	CASSFTVGSNEKLFF
few	TRBJ2-3	-	TRBV7-3	TGTGCCAGCAGCTTAACCGGGGGCACAGATACGCAGTATTTT	CASSLTGGTDTQYF
-	TRBJ2-5	TRBD2	TRBV30	TGTGCCTGGAGTCGGGGGGGAGTTGGGGAGACCCAGTACTTC	CAWSRGGVGETQYF
few	TRBJ2-7	-	TRBV6-1	TGTGCCAGCAGTGACAGATACGAGCAGTACTTC	CASSDRYEQYF
-	TRBJ2-3	TRBD2	TRBV2	TGTGCCAGCAGTGAGTCTAGCGGGAGTTATTTT	CASSESSGSYF
-	TRBJ2-3	TRBD2	TRBV5-1	TGCGCCAGCAGGCCCGGGACTAGCACTACCCTCGCGGATACGCAGTATTTT	CASRPGTSTTLADTQYF